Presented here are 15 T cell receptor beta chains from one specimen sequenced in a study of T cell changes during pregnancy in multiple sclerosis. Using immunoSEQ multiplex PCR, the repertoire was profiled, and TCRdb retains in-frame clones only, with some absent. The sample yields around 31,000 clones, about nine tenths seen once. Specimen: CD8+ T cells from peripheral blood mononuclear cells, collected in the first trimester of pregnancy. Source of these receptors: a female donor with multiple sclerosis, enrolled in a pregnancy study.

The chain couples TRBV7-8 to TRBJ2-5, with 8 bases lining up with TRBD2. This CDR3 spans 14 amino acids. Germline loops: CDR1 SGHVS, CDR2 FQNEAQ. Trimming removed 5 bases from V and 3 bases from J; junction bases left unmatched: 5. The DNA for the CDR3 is TGTGCCAGCAGCCATAGCGGGGCGGAAGAGACCCAGTACTTC. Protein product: CASSHSGAEETQYF.

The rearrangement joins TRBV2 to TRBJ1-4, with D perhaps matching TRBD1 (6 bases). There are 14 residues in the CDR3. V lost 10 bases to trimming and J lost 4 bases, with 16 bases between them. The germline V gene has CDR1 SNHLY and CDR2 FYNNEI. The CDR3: CATTTGPGNEKLFF. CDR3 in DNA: TGTGCCACCACGACAGGCCCGGGTAATGAAAAACTGTTTTTT.

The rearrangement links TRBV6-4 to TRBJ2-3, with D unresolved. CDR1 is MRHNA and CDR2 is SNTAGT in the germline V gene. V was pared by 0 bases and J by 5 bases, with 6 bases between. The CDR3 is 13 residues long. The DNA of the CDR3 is TGTGCCAGCAGTGACTCGGCGGTAGATACGCAGTATTTT. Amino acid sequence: CASSDSAVDTQYF.

CDR3 region: CASSLGGSYEQYF. In DNA form, the CDR3 reads TGTGCCAGCAGCTTAGGCGGGTCCTACGAGCAGTACTTC. The chain combines TRBV13 with TRBJ2-7; D call uncertain. Trimming removed 0 bases at V and 1 base at J, with 4 bases between. The CDR3 has 13 amino acids. In germline, CDR1 is PRHDT, CDR2 FYEKMQ (reference sequence).

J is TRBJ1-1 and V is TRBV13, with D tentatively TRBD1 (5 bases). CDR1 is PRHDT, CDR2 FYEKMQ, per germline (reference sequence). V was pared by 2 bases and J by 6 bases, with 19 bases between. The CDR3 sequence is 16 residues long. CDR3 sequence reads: CASSLTPHQGDSEAFF. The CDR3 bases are TGTGCCAGCAGCTTAACACCGCATCAGGGTGATTCTGAAGCTTTCTTT.

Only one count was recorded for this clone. CDR3 nucleotides: TGTGCCATCAGTGAGTTGCCAGCGTATGGCTACACCTTC. Residues: CAISELPAYGYTF. The rearrangement joins TRBV10-3 to TRBJ1-2; D gene uncertain. This CDR3 is 13 amino acids long. Germline CDR1 ENHRY, CDR2 SYGVKD. V was clipped by 1 base and J by 5 bases, with 8 bases between them.

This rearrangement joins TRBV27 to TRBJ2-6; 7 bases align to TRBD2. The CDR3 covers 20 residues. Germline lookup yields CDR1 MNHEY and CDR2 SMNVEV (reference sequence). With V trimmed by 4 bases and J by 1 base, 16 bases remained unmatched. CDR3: CASSSTAGEFLRSGANVLTF. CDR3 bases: TGTGCCAGCAGTTCAACGGCGGGGGAGTTTCTCAGGTCTGGGGCCAACGTCCTGACTTTC.

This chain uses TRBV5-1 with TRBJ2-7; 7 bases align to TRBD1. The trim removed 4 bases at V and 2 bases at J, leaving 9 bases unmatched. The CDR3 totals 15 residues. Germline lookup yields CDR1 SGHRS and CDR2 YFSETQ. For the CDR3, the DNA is TGCGCCAGCAGCCCGGACAGGAGACCTACCTACGAGCAGTACTTC. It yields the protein CASSPDRRPTYEQYF.

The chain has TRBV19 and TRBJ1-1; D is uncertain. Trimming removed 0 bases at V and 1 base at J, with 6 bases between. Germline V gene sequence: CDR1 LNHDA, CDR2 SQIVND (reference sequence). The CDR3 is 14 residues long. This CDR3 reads CASSIDGQNTEAFF. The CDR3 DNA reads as TGTGCCAGTAGTATAGATGGGCAGAACACTGAAGCTTTCTTT.

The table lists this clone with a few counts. CDR3 in DNA: TGTGCCAGCAGCTCTAGCGAGCCTGGGACTCATGAGCAGTTCTTC. Protein: CASSSSEPGTHEQFF. V gene TRBV7-9 combines with J gene TRBJ2-1; perhaps TRBD2 as D (6 bases). Germline V gene lookup returns CDR1 SEHNR and CDR2 FQNEAQ (reference sequence). The CDR3 has 15 amino acids. V lost 4 bases and J lost 8, with 18 bases in between.

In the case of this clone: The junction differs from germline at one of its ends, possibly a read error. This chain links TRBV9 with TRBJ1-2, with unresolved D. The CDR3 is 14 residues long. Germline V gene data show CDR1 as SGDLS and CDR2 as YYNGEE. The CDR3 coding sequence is TGTGCCAGCAGCGTAGAGGGAGGCGGCCTTCCGGTCCCCTTC. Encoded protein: CASSVEGGGLPVPF.

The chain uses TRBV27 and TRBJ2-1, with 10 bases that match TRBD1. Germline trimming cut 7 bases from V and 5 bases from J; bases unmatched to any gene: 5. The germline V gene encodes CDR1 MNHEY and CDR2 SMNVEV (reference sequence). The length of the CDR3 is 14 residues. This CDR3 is CASTWTGGDNEQFF. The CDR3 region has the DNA TGTGCCAGCACCTGGACAGGGGGGGACAATGAGCAGTTCTTC.

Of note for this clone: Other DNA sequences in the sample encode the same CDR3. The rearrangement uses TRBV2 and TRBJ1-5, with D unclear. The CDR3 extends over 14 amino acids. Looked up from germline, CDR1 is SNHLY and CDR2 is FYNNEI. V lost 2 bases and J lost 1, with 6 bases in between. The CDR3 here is CASSESGSNQPQHF. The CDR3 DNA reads TGTGCCAGCAGTGAATCGGGGAGCAATCAGCCCCAGCATTTT.

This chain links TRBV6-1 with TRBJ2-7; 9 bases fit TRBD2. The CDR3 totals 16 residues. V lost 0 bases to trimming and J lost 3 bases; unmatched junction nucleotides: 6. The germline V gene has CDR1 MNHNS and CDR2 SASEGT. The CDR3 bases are TGTGCCAGCAGTGAAGCGCTTGAGCGGGAGGACTACGAGCAGTACTTC. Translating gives CASSEALEREDYEQYF.

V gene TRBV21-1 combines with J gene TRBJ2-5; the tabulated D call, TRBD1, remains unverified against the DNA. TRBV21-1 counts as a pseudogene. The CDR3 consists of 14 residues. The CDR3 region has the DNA TGTGCCAGCAGCAAAGATGGCAACCAAGAGACCCAGTACTTC. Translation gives CASSKDGNQETQYF.